This entry lists 20 T cell receptor beta chains sequenced from one sample in a study of chemoradiotherapy in HPV16-positive cancers. The method was immunoSEQ multiplex PCR; TCRdb's version includes in-frame clones alone and lacks a portion of them. Here the sample spans approximately 12,000 clones, 90% being singletons. Sample acquisition took place from a patient who underwent chemoradiotherapy. All receptors derive from a human donor with HPV-associated anogenital cancer.

The chain joins TRBV5-1 to TRBJ2-1, with TRBD2 matching over 12 bases. J lost 7 bases, V lost 1 base, and 3 bases had no gene match. Germline loops: CDR1 SGHRS, CDR2 YFSETQ. This CDR3 is built from 15 residues. The CDR3 DNA reads as TGCGCCAGCAGCTTGTCGGGACTAGCGGGTAATGAGCAGTTCTTC. Encoded protein: CASSLSGLAGNEQFF.

V gene TRBV5-6 combines with J gene TRBJ2-7; D not resolved. The germline V gene encodes CDR1 SGHDT and CDR2 YYEEEE. Deletions cut 2 bases from V and 5 bases from J, with 5 bases between. This CDR3 spans 11 amino acids. Written as DNA, the CDR3 is TGTGCCAGCAGCTTTCTTAACGAGCAGTACTTC. Its translation: CASSFLNEQYF.

Here the CDR3 reads CASSQTGPASPAQYF. In nucleotides, the CDR3 is TGTGCCAGCAGCCAAACCGGCCCCGCGAGTCCAGCGCAGTATTTT. The V call is TRBV11-3, the J call TRBJ2-3; D remains unclear. The CDR3 is 15 residues long. The germline V and J ends were trimmed by 5 bases and 10 bases, with 22 bases remaining between them. From germline, CDR1 is SGHNT and CDR2 YENEEA. Based on the CDR3 plus reference TRBV11-3 and TRBJ2-3, the full variable domain is EAGVVQSPRYKIIEKKQPVAFWCNPISGHNTLYWYLQNLGQGPELLIRYENEEAVDDSQLPKDRFSAERLKGVDSTLKIQPAELGDSAVYLCASSQTGPASPAQYFGPGTRLTVL.

The chain has TRBV29-1 and TRBJ2-1; 8 bases agree with TRBD1. The V gene end was trimmed by 1 base and the J gene end by 1 base; junction bases not matched to a gene: 6. From germline, CDR1 is SQVTM and CDR2 ANQGSEA. The CDR3 is 16 residues long. The CDR3, as DNA: TGCAGCGTTGAAGCCCCGGACAGGGAATCCTACAATGAGCAGTTCTTC. As protein: CSVEAPDRESYNEQFF.

Here the CDR3 reads CAWSVTHTSYGYTF. In DNA form, the CDR3 reads TGTGCCTGGAGTGTAACCCACACTAGCTATGGCTACACCTTC. The rearrangement uses TRBV30 and TRBJ1-2; no clear D gene. The germline V gene encodes CDR1 GTSNPN and CDR2 SVGIG (reference sequence). V was pared by 0 bases and J by 4 bases, with 12 bases between. This CDR3 spans 14 amino acids.

The DNA for the CDR3 is TGTGCCAGCAGCCTAACCGGGACAGAGACCTATGGCTACACCTTC. It translates to CASSLTGTETYGYTF. The rearrangement joins TRBV7-2 to TRBJ1-2, with 7 positions matching TRBD1. Losses at the gene ends were 5 bases for V and 4 bases for J; bases not matched to a gene: 10. Germline CDR1 SGHTA, CDR2 FQGNSA. This CDR3 region has 15 residues.

The rearrangement links TRBV30 to TRBJ1-1, with 7 nucleotides matching TRBD1. V trimming: 1 base; J trimming: 1 base; junction bases outside the gene matches: 6. The germline V gene has CDR1 GTSNPN and CDR2 SVGIG (reference sequence). There are 15 residues in the CDR3. CDR3 sequence (DNA): TGTGCCTGGAGTGCCCACAGGGGTAGGAACACTGAAGCTTTCTTT. Translated: CAWSAHRGRNTEAFF.

V usage is TRBV19 and J usage is TRBJ1-2; no clear D. Trimming stripped 5 bases from V and 7 bases from J, with 26 bases between. From germline, CDR1 is LNHDA and CDR2 SQIVND (reference sequence). The CDR3 runs 17 residues. CDR3 sequence: CASSQVAQIRTMFGYTF. The CDR3 coding sequence is TGTGCCAGTAGTCAAGTTGCCCAGATACGTACTATGTTTGGCTACACCTTC.

This chain uses TRBV10-1 with TRBJ2-2; 10 nucleotides line up with TRBD2. CDR1 and CDR2 from the germline V gene are WNHNN and SYGVQD (reference sequence). Losses at the gene ends were 4 bases for V and 4 bases for J; bases not matched to a gene: 3. This CDR3 is 15 amino acids long. The CDR3 DNA reads as TGCGCCAGCAGTGCACTAGCGGGAAGCACCGGGGAGCTGTTTTTT. Amino acid sequence: CASSALAGSTGELFF.

This chain uses TRBV9 with TRBJ2-3, with unresolved D. The length of the CDR3 is 14 residues. The ends were cut back, 3 bases at V and 6 bases at J, with 14 bases in the middle. Germline V gene lookup returns CDR1 SGDLS and CDR2 YYNGEE. The CDR3 nucleotides read TGTGCCAGCAGCGGCCCCTCCGCAAGGGATACGCAGTATTTT. The encoded protein is CASSGPSARDTQYF.

This clone was seen a few times. The chain employs TRBV7-9 and TRBJ1-1; no reliable D call. This CDR3 is built from 12 residues. Between the trimmed V and J ends, which lost 0 bases and 3 bases, there was a span of 2 bases. The germline gives CDR1 SEHNR, CDR2 FQNEAQ (reference sequence). The CDR3, as DNA: TGTGCCAGCAGCTTAGCGCACACTGAAGCTTTCTTT. It yields the protein CASSLAHTEAFF.

V is TRBV11-1 and J is TRBJ1-1; D is unclear. Per the germline V gene, CDR1 is SGHAT and CDR2 is FQDESV (reference sequence). V was cut by 5 bases and J by 5 bases, with 12 bases left in between. The CDR3 has 13 amino acids. CDR3 bases: TGTGCCAGCAGCCGTGAAATGGGAACTGAAGCTTTCTTT. This codes for CASSREMGTEAFF. The full variable domain, completed using reference TRBV11-1 and TRBJ1-1, is EAEVAQSPRYKITEKSQAVAFWCDPISGHATLYWYRQILGQGPELLVQFQDESVVDDSQLPKDRFSAERLKGVDSTLKIQPAELGDSAMYLCASSREMGTEAFFGQGTRLTVV.

The chain joins TRBV7-9 to TRBJ2-3; maybe TRBD2 (6 bases). The CDR3 covers 17 residues. Germline-derived CDR1 and CDR2 are SEHNR and FQNEAQ (reference sequence). The V end was cut by 3 bases, the J end by 0 bases, with 16 bases between. The CDR3 nucleotides are TGTGCCAGCAGCTTGGGATCTGGCGGGGTAAGCACAGATACGCAGTATTTT. Amino acid sequence: CASSLGSGGVSTDTQYF.

The V gene is TRBV27, the J gene TRBJ1-5; the D is unclear. This CDR3 region has 14 residues. Trimming left V 6 bases short and J 0 bases short, with 9 bases between. Germline CDR1 MNHEY, CDR2 SMNVEV (reference sequence). In DNA, the CDR3 is TGTGCCAGCAGCCCGGTGGGTAGCAATCAGCCCCAGCATTTT. It yields the protein CASSPVGSNQPQHF.

The chain combines TRBV11-3 with TRBJ2-7; D is unresolved. The CDR3 has 15 residues. The germline V gene encodes CDR1 SGHNT and CDR2 YENEEA. The germline V and J ends were trimmed by 1 base and 0 bases, with 10 bases remaining between them. Here the CDR3 DNA reads TGTGCCAGCAGCTTAGGTGTGGGGAACTCCTACGAGCAGTACTTC. This translates into CASSLGVGNSYEQYF.

The chain uses TRBV15 and TRBJ1-1; D is undetermined. V was clipped by 0 bases and J by 8 bases, with 4 bases between them. CDR3 size: 11 residues. The germline V gene encodes CDR1 LNHNV and CDR2 YYDKDF (reference sequence). As DNA, the CDR3 is TGTGCCACCAGCAGAGAAGGAGAAGCTTTCTTT. Translating gives CATSREGEAFF.

This clone is a singleton in its sample. The chain couples TRBV5-1 to TRBJ2-7; the match to TRBD2 covers 14 bases. The V and J ends lost 4 bases and 4 bases, in that order; junction bases with no gene match: 4. Per the germline V gene, CDR1 is SGHRS and CDR2 is YFSETQ. The CDR3 runs 15 residues. In nucleotides, the CDR3 is TGCGCCAGCAGCCTCGGACTAGCGGGGGGTTACGAGCAGTACTTC. It translates to CASSLGLAGGYEQYF.

The V call is TRBV7-9, the J call TRBJ1-5, with D possibly being TRBD1 (6 bases). V was pared by 5 bases and J by 5 bases, with 13 bases between. Per germline, CDR1 SEHNR and CDR2 FQNEAQ (reference sequence). The CDR3 is 14 amino acids. The CDR3 sequence: CASSPGTRYQPQHF. The CDR3 DNA follows: TGTGCCAGCAGCCCGGGGACAAGGTATCAGCCCCAGCATTTT.

This clone was found once. The CDR3 spells CASSLGGIAKNIQYF. In nucleotides, the CDR3 is TGTGCCAGCAGCTTAGGCGGAATAGCCAAAAACATTCAGTACTTC. The chain employs TRBV11-3 and TRBJ2-4, with D uncertain. In germline, CDR1 is SGHNT, CDR2 YENEEA. The CDR3 totals 15 residues. Deletions cut 1 base from V and 0 bases from J, with 7 bases between. The variable domain in full, completed from reference TRBV11-3 and TRBJ2-4, reads EAGVVQSPRYKIIEKKQPVAFWCNPISGHNTLYWYLQNLGQGPELLIRYENEEAVDDSQLPKDRFSAERLKGVDSTLKIQPAELGDSAVYLCASSLGGIAKNIQYFGAGTRLSVL.

The chain employs TRBV6-6 and TRBJ2-6, with D unresolved. The CDR3 totals 15 residues. From germline, CDR1 is MNHNY and CDR2 SVGAGI (reference sequence). Trimming removed 7 bases from V and 4 bases from J, with 14 bases in between. The CDR3 nucleotides are TGTGCCAGCAACCCGCGATCCGCCGGGGCCAACGTCCTGACTTTC. It encodes CASNPRSAGANVLTF.